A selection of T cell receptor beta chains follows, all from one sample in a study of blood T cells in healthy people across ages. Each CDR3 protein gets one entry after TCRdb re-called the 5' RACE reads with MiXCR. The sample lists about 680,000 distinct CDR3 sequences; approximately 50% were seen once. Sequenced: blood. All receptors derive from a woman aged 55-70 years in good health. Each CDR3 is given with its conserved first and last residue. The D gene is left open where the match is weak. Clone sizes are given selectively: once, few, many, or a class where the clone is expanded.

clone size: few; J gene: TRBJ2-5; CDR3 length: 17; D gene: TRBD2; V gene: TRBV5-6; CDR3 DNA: TGTGCCAGCAGCCCGCGGTTTGCGGGAGCCCACCAAGAGACCCAGTACTTC; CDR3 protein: CASSPRFAGAHQETQYF
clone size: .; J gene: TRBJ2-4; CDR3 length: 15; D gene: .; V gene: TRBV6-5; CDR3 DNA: TGTGCCAGCAGTTACAGTGGAGGAACCAAAAACATTCAGTACTTC; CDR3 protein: CASSYSGGTKNIQYF
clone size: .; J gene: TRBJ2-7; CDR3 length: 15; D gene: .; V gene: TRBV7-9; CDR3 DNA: TGTGCCAGCAGCTTAGCGGAGTGGGTCAATAACGAGCAGTACTTC; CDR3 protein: CASSLAEWVNNEQYF
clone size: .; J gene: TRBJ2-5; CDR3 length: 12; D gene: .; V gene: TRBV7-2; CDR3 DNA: TGTGCCAGCACTCACATCGAAGAGACCCAGTACTTC; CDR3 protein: CASTHIEETQYF
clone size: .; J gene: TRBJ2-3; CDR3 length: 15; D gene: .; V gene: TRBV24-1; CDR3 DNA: TGTGCCACCAGTGCCTTTACAGGAGGCACAGATACGCAGTATTTT; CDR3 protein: CATSAFTGGTDTQYF
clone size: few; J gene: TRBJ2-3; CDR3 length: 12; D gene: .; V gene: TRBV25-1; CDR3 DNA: TGTGCCAGCAGTGATTTGGGAGATACGCAGTATTTT; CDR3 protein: CASSDLGDTQYF
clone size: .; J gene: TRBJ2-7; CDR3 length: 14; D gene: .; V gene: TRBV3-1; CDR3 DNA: TGTGCCAGCAGCCAAGATTGGAACGACTACGAGCAGTACTTC; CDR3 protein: CASSQDWNDYEQYF
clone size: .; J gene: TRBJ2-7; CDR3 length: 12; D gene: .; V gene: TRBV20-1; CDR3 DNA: TGCAGTGCCTCCAAGGGTTCCTACGAGCAGTACTTC; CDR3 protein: CSASKGSYEQYF
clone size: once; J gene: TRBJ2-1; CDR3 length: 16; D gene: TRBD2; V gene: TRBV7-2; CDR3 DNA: TGTGCCAGCAGCTCCCTACTAGCGGACCCCTACAATGAGCAGTTCTTC; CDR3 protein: CASSSLLADPYNEQFF
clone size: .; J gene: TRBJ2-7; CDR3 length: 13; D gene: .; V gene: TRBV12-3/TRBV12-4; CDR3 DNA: TGTGCCAGCCGGGCCCCAGTAAACGACGAGCAGTACTTC; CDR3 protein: CASRAPVNDEQYF
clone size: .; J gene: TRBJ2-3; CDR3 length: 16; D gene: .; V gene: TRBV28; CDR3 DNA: TGTGCCAGCAGTCCGTCCCCACAGACCGGGACAGATACGCAGTATTTT; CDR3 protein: CASSPSPQTGTDTQYF
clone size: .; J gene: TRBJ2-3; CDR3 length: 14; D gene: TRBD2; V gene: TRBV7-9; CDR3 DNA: TGTGCCAGCAGCTCTCGGACTAGCCCAGATACGCAGTATTTT; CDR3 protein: CASSSRTSPDTQYF
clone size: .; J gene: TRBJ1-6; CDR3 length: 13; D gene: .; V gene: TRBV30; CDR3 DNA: TGTGCCTCGTCCGGCGCCTATAATTCACCCCTCCACTTT; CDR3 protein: CASSGAYNSPLHF
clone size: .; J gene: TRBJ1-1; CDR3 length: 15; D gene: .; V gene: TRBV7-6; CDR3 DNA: TGTGCCAGCAGCCTAGAGTCCCTCCGGGGGACTGAAGCTTTCTTT; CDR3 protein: CASSLESLRGTEAFF
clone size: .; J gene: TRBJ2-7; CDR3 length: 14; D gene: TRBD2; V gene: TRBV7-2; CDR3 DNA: TGTGCCAGCAGCTTAATGACTAGCGTATACGAGCAGTACTTC; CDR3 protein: CASSLMTSVYEQYF
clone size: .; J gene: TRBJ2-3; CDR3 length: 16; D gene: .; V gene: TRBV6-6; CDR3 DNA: TGTGCCAGCAGTCGCCCCTCGACAGGACGCACAGATACGCAGTATTTT; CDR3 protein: CASSRPSTGRTDTQYF
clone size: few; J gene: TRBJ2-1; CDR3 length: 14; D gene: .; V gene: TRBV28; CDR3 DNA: TGTGCCAGCAGCCGCGGGAATGGTATGAATGAGCAGTTCTTC; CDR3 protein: CASSRGNGMNEQFF
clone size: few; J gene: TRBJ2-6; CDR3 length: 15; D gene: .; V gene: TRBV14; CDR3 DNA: TGTGCCAGCAGTCGAACAGGGCCCGGGGCCAACGTCCTGACTTTC; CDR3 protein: CASSRTGPGANVLTF
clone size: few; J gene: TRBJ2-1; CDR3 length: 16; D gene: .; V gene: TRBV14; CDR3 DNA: TGTGCCAGCAGCCAAGACAGAGGGACCCTGATCGATGAGCAGTTCTTC; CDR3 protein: CASSQDRGTLIDEQFF
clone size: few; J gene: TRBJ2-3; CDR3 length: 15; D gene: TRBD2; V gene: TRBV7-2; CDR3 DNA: TGTGCCAGCAGCAGACCTAGCGGGAGGACAGATACGCAGTATTTT; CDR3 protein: CASSRPSGRTDTQYF
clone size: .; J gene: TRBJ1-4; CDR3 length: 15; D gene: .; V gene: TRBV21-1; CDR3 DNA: TGTGACAGCAGCAAAGTACGGGGCTTCAGTGAAAAACTGTTTTTT; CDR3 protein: CDSSKVRGFSEKLFF
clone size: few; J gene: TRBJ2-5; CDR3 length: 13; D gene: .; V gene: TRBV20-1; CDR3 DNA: TGCAGTGCGGGGCCGGACTACCAAGAGACCCAGTACTTC; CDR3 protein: CSAGPDYQETQYF
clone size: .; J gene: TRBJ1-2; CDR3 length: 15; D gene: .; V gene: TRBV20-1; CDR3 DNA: TGCAGTGCTAGACCCCAGGGTGGGGGTTACTATGGCTACACCTTC; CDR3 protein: CSARPQGGGYYGYTF
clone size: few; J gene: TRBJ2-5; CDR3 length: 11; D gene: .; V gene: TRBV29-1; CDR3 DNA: TGCAGCGTTGCGACCCTAGAGACCCAGTACTTC; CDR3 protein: CSVATLETQYF
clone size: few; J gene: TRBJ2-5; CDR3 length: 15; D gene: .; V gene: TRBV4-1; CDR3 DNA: TGCGCCAGCAGCCAAGACGGGTCCTACCCCGGGGTCCAGTACTTC; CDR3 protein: CASSQDGSYPGVQYF
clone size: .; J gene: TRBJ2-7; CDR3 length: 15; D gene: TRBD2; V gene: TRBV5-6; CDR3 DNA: TGTGCCAGCAGCCCCACTAGCGGGAGGGTCTACGAGCAGTACTTC; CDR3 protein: CASSPTSGRVYEQYF
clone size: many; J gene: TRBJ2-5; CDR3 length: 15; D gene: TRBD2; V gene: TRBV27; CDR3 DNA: TGTGCCAGCAGTTTTCCCACTAGCGGGCAAGAGACCCAGTACTTC; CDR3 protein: CASSFPTSGQETQYF
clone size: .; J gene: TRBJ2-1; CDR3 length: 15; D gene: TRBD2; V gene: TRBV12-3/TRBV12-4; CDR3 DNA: TGTGCCAGCAGTTTGGCACTAGCGGGATTCAATGAGCAGTTCTTC; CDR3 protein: CASSLALAGFNEQFF
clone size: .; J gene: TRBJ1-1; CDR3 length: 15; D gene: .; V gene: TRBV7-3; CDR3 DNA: TGTGCCAGCAGCTTACGAGGACAAAAGAACACTGAAGCTTTCTTT; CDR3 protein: CASSLRGQKNTEAFF
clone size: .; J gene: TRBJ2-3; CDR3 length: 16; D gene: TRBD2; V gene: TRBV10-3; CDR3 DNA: TGTGCCATCAAGAGTAAAACGGGAGGGCCCGCAGATACGCAGTATTTT; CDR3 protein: CAIKSKTGGPADTQYF
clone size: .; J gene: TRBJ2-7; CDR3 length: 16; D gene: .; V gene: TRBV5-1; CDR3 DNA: TGCGCCAGCAGCTTGGAGCGGCAGGGACTTTCCTACGAGCAGTACTTC; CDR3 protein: CASSLERQGLSYEQYF
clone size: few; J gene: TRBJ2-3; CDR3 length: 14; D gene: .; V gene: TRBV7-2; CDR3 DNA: TGTGCCAGCAGCTTATTCCAAGCCACAGATACGCAGTATTTT; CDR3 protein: CASSLFQATDTQYF
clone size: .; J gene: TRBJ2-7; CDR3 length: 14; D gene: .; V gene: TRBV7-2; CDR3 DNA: TGTGCCAGCAGGCTAATGGACAGCTCCTACGAGCAGTACTTC; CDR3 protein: CASRLMDSSYEQYF
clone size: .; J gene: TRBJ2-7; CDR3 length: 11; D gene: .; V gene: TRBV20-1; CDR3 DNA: TGCAGTGCTCCAGATAATTACGAGCAGTACTTC; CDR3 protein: CSAPDNYEQYF
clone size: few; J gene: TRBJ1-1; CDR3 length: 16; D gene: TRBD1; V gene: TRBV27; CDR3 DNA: TGTGCCAGCAGAGGACAGGGTAAGATAGAAAACACTGAAGCTTTCTTT; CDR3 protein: CASRGQGKIENTEAFF
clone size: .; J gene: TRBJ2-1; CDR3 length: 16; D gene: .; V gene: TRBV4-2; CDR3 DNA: TGTGCCAGCAGTCGCCCCGCCGGGACACTGAACACTGAGCAGTTCTTC; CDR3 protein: CASSRPAGTLNTEQFF
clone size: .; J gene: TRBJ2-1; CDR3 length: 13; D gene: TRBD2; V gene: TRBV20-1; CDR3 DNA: TGCAGCGGGACTAGCCTGTTTAGCTATGAGCAGTTCTTC; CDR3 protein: CSGTSLFSYEQFF
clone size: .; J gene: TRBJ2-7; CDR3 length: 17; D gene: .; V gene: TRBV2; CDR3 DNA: TGTGCCAGCAGCGACGGCCTAGGACAGATGTTAGCCTACGAGCAGTACTTC; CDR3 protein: CASSDGLGQMLAYEQYF
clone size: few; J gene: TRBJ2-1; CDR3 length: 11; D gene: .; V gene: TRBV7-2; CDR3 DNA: TGTGCCAGCAGCCCCAGAGATGGGCAGTTCTTC; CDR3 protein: CASSPRDGQFF
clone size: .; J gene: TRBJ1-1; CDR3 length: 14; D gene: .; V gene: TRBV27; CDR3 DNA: TGTGCCAGCAGTTTATCGGCGATAGGGACTGAAGCTTTCTTT; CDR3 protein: CASSLSAIGTEAFF
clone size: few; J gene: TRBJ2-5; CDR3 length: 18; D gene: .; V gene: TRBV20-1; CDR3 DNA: TGCAGTGCTAGAGATGAGGGTTTAGGCGGACGCTTCGGGGAGACCCAGTACTTC; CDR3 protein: CSARDEGLGGRFGETQYF
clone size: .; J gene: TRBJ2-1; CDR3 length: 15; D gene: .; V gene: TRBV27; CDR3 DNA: TGTGCCAGCAGTTTAGAGGAGGGGCGGTACAATGAGCAGTTCTTC; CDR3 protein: CASSLEEGRYNEQFF
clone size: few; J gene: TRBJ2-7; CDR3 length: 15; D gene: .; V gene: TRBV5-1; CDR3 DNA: TGCGCCAGCAGCTTGATTCACGGGGCAACCTACGAGCAGTACTTC; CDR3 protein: CASSLIHGATYEQYF
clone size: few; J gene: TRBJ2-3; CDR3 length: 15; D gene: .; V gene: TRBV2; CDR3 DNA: TGTGCCAGCAGCCTGCAGCTAGGGGGCACAGATACGCAGTATTTT; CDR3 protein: CASSLQLGGTDTQYF
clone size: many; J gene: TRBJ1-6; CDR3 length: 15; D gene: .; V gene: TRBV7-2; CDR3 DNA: TGTGCCAGCAGCTCAGGACAGCTACGACATTCACCCCTCCACTTT; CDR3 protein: CASSSGQLRHSPLHF
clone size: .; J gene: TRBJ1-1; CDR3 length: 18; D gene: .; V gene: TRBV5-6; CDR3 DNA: TGTGCCAGCAGCTTGGTTCCCAGCAACTGGGGATTGAACACTGAAGCTTTCTTT; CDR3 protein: CASSLVPSNWGLNTEAFF
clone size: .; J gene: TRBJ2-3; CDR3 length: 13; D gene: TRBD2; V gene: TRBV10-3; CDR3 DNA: TGTGCCATAGCGGGAGGGCGTACAGATACGCAGTATTTT; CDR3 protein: CAIAGGRTDTQYF
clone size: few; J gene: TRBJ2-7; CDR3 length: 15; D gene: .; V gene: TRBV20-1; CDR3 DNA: TGCAGTGCTAGAGCAGGACTTTTTGTGGCCTACGAGCAGTACTTC; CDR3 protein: CSARAGLFVAYEQYF
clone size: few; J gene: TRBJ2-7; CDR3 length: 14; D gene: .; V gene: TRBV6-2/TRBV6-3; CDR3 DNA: TGTGCCAGCGCCAAAGGAGGGGGGCCCTACGAGCAGTACTTC; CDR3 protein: CASAKGGGPYEQYF
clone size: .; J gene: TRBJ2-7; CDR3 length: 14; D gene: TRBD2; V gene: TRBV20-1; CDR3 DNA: TGCAGTGCTAGAGGGGGGGAGGGAGACTACGAGCAGTACTTC; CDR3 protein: CSARGGEGDYEQYF
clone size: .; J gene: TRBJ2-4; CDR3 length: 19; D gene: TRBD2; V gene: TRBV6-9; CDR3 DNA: TGCGCCAGCACCTTTCCGTTCGGACTAGCAGAGGTAGCCAAAAACATTCAGTACTTC; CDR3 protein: CASTFPFGLAEVAKNIQYF
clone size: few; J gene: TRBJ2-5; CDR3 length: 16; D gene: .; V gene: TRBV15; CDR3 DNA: TGTGCCACCAGCAGGCCCGCGAGTCCCAGGGTTATGGAGCAGTACTTC; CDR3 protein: CATSRPASPRVMEQYF
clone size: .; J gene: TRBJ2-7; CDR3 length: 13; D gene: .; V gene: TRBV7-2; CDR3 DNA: TGTGCCAGCAGCTCCACCACCCTCTACGAGCAGTACTTC; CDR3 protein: CASSSTTLYEQYF
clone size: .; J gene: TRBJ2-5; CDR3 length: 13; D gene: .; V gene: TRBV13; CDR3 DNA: TGTGCCGGCAGCCTCAGATTCCAAGAGACCCAGTACTTC; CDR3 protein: CAGSLRFQETQYF
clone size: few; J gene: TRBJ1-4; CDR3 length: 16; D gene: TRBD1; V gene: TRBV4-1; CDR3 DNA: TGCGCCAGCAGCCAAGATTTGGGACAGCCGAATGAAAAACTGTTTTTT; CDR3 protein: CASSQDLGQPNEKLFF
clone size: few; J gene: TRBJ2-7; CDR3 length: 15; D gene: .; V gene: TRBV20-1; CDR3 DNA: TGCAGTGCTAGAGTGATACTGGGTAGGGCCTACGAGCAGTACTTC; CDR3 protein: CSARVILGRAYEQYF
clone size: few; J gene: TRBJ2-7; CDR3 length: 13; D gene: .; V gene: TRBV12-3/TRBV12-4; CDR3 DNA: TGTGCCAGCAGTCCTATCCTATCCTACGAGCAGTACTTC; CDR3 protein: CASSPILSYEQYF
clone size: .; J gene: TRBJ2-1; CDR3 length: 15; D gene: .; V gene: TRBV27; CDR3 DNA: TGTGCCGGCAGTTTTATTGAGGCGGGCAGCGATGAGCAGTTCTTC; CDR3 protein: CAGSFIEAGSDEQFF
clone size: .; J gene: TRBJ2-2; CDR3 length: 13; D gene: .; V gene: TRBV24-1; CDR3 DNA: TGTGCCACCAAAGGGACCTCCACCGGGGAGCTGTTTTTT; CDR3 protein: CATKGTSTGELFF